This record looks at one TCR beta chain sequence and its context. Its antigen is currently unknown. The sample originates from a study of STAT3 mutations in large granular lymphocyte leukemia. The CDR3 is 17 amino acids. Germline values: CDR1 MNHEY, CDR2 SMNVEV (reference sequence). Trimming left V 5 bases short and J 1 base short, with 20 bases between. Produced via immunoSEQ multiplex PCR; TCRdb's table is partial and in-frame only. This table has tens of thousands of clones, about 83% appearing once. General study findings and limits: At least one immunodominant TCR beta clonotype appeared in every T-cell large granular lymphocyte leukemia patient.

This receptor was obtained from a woman in her forties or fifties with T-cell large granular lymphocyte leukemia. Some clones in this sample may be carry-over from other donors' samples. The sample was peripheral blood mononuclear cells. The chain carries TRBV27 and TRBJ2-5; tentatively, D is TRBD1 (6 bases). The CDR3 protein is CASSPHLPGQLQETQYF. The CDR3 nucleotides are TGTGCCAGCAGTCCTCATCTTCCGGGACAACTCCAAGAGACCCAGTACTTC.